One sample yielded the 13 T cell receptor beta chains listed below, sequenced in a study of cytomegalovirus exposure and HLA in healthy donors. PCR was performed using 60 Vbeta and 13 Jbeta primers. TCRdb's table, derived via immunoSEQ multiplex PCR, lists solely in-frame clones and lacks some. This sample has 150,000 or so clones, with around 80% found just once. The source material was PBMCs. The receptors were gathered from a man aged 35 to 55 in good health and CMV-seropositive.

CDR3 nucleotides: TGTGCCAGCAGCTTAGCGGACTCGCCCCGGAACGAGCAGTACTTC. Translation: CASSLADSPRNEQYF. The chain combines TRBV7-2 with TRBJ2-7, with a tentative D call TRBD2 (5 bases). The germline V gene has CDR1 SGHTA and CDR2 FQGNSA. This CDR3 region has 15 residues. V shed 0 bases and J shed 5 bases, with 14 bases lying between them.

The genes are TRBV6-5 and TRBJ2-7; 9 nucleotides line up with TRBD1. The length of the CDR3 is 15 residues. Germline values: CDR1 MNHEY, CDR2 SVGAGI. J lost 5 bases, V lost 6 bases, and 11 bases had no gene match. The CDR3 here is CASRPSGTGLDEQYF. For the CDR3, the DNA is TGTGCCAGCAGACCCTCCGGGACAGGGCTCGACGAGCAGTACTTC.

This clone is a singleton in its sample. The chain is built from TRBV5-6 and TRBJ1-2; D might be TRBD1 (5 bases). The V end lost 3 bases, the J end lost 4 bases, and 16 bases lay between the germline ends. The CDR3 covers 15 residues. Germline CDR1 SGHDT, CDR2 YYEEEE. The CDR3 nucleotides are TGTGCCAGCAGCTCGCGTGGGGGGGGAACCTATGGCTACACCTTC. Amino acid sequence: CASSSRGGGTYGYTF.

The chain combines TRBV10-3 with TRBJ1-5; D is perhaps TRBD1 (6 bases). The CDR3 runs 12 residues. The V end was cut by 10 bases, the J end by 3 bases, with 10 bases between. Per germline, CDR1 ENHRY and CDR2 SYGVKD. The CDR3 is CATWDNNQPQHF. CDR3 coding DNA: TGTGCCACGTGGGACAACAATCAGCCCCAGCATTTT.

This chain links TRBV6-4 with TRBJ1-2; weak D call: TRBD1 (6 bases). Germline values: CDR1 MRHNA, CDR2 SNTAGT. Trimming shortened V by 6 bases and J by 0 bases, and 14 bases separated the two germline ends. This CDR3 contains 15 residues. The CDR3 DNA reads as TGTGCCAGCAGACCTTGGACAGAAGCTAACTATGGCTACACCTTC. This translates into CASRPWTEANYGYTF.

The V call is TRBV11-2, the J call TRBJ2-1; TRBD2 aligns across 8 bases. This CDR3 contains 14 residues. Germline values: CDR1 SGHAT, CDR2 FQNNGV. J lost 9 bases, V lost 2 bases, and 6 bases had no gene match. The CDR3 DNA sequence: TGTGCCAGCAGCTTAATGAGCGGGAGAACTGAGCAGTTCTTC. The encoded protein is CASSLMSGRTEQFF. Full variable domain (outside the CDR3, taken from reference TRBV11-2 and TRBJ2-1): EAGVAQSPRYKIIEKRQSVAFWCNPISGHATLYWYQQILGQGPKLLIQFQNNGVVDDSQLPKDRFSAERLKGVDSTLKIQPAKLEDSAVYLCASSLMSGRTEQFFGPGTRLTVL.

As concerns this clone: Its ends do not fully match the called genes, so a read error is possible. This chain connects TRBV7-9 to TRBJ1-2; TRBD1 aligns across 7 bases. The CDR3 loop spans 16 amino acids. Germline values: CDR1 SEHNR, CDR2 FQNEAQ (reference sequence). CDR3: CSSSRRTGDPNYGYTF. In DNA form, the CDR3 reads TGTTCCAGCAGCAGGAGAACAGGGGACCCTAACTATGGCTACACCTTC.

V and J are TRBV5-1 and TRBJ2-7, with 9 bases lining up with TRBD2. The germline V gene has CDR1 SGHRS and CDR2 YFSETQ. The CDR3 is 14 amino acids. V shed 1 base, J shed 5 bases, and the junction held 4 bases outside the gene matches. The CDR3 region is CASSLSGGRHEQYF. CDR3 DNA: TGCGCCAGCAGCTTGAGCGGGGGGCGCCACGAGCAGTACTTC.

V is TRBV6-6 and J is TRBJ2-7; 8 positions agree with TRBD1. CDR1 is MNHNY, CDR2 SVGAGI, per germline (reference sequence). The V gene end was trimmed by 6 bases and the J gene end by 6 bases; junction bases not matched to a gene: 10. This CDR3 is built from 14 residues. The chain's CDR3 is CASSPRTGIGEQYF. Written as DNA, the CDR3 is TGTGCCAGCAGCCCCAGGACAGGGATAGGCGAGCAGTACTTC.

This chain links TRBV9 with TRBJ2-3; TRBD2 is a possible D gene (6 bases). The CDR3 has 15 residues. Germline V CDR1 and CDR2: SGDLS, YYNGEE. The germline V and J ends were trimmed by 0 bases and 2 bases, with 10 bases remaining between them. The CDR3 sequence: CASSVAGRFTDTQYF. DNA for the CDR3: TGTGCCAGCAGCGTAGCTGGGAGGTTCACAGATACGCAGTATTTT.

The chain combines TRBV4-2 with TRBJ2-7; D is unresolved. Looked up from germline, CDR1 is LGHNA and CDR2 is YNFKEQ. This CDR3 contains 13 residues. V shed 1 base and J shed 3 bases, with 7 bases lying between them. The CDR3 nucleotides read TGTGCCAGCAGCCAAGGGCGGAGCTACGAGCAGTACTTC. Its protein is CASSQGRSYEQYF.

The rearrangement links TRBV11-2 to TRBJ1-2; 9 bases are shared with TRBD1. J was trimmed by 8 bases and V by 4 bases; bases with no gene match: 8. The CDR3 extends over 14 amino acids. Per the germline V gene, CDR1 is SGHAT and CDR2 is FQNNGV. CDR3 bases: TGTGCCAGCAGCTCCGGGACAGGGCGGGTGGGCTACACCTTC. Its protein is CASSSGTGRVGYTF.

V is TRBV5-1 and J is TRBJ2-7; 8 bases agree with TRBD2. The CDR3 length is 15 residues. Germline loops: CDR1 SGHRS, CDR2 YFSETQ. With 2 bases clipped from V and 2 bases from J, the junction kept 6 bases outside the gene matches. The CDR3: CASSLASGSTYEQYF. DNA of the CDR3: TGCGCCAGCAGCTTAGCTAGCGGGTCAACCTACGAGCAGTACTTC.